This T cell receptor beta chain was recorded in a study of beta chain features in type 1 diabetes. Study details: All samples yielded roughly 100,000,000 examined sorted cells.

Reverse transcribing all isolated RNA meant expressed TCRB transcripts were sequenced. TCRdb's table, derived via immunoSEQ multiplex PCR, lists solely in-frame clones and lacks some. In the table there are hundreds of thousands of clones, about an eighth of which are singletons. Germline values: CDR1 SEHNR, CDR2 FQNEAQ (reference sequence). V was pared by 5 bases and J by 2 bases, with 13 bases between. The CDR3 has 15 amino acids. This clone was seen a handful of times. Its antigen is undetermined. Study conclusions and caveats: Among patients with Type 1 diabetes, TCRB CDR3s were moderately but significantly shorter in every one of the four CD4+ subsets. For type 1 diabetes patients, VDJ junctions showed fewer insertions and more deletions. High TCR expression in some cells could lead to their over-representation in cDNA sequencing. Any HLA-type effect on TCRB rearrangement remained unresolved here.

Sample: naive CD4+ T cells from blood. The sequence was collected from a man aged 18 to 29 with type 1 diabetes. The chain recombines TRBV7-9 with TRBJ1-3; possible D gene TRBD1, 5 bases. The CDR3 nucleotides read TGTGCCAGCAGCCGCCTCGGGGGTCCTGGAAACACCATATATTTT. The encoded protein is CASSRLGGPGNTIYF.